Listed here are 10 T cell receptor beta chains from one sample, sequenced in a study of cytomegalovirus exposure and HLA in healthy donors. Primers: 60 Vbeta forward and 13 Jbeta reverse. Repertoires were generated with immunoSEQ multiplex PCR, while TCRdb's copy carries only in-frame clones and drops some. Among 130,000 or so clones, around 8.5% were seen once, and the ten largest hold 4.5% to 7%. Sequencing was performed on PBMCs. All receptors derive from a man in his forties in good health and CMV-seronegative.

The chain is built from TRBV9 and TRBJ1-2, with TRBD1 as a possible D gene (5 bases). There are 11 residues in the CDR3. Germline lookup yields CDR1 SGDLS and CDR2 YYNGEE. Between the trimmed V and J ends, which lost 7 bases and 2 bases, there was a span of 6 bases. The CDR3 is CASGGNYGYTF. The CDR3 DNA reads TGTGCCAGCGGGGGGAACTATGGCTACACCTTC. Full variable domain (outside the CDR3, taken from reference TRBV9 and TRBJ1-2): DSGVTQTPKHLITATGQRVTLRCSPRSGDLSVYWYQQSLDQGLQFLIQYYNGEERAKGNILERFSAQQFPDLHSELNLSSLELGDSALYFCASGGNYGYTFGSGTRLTVV.

This clone was detected only a few times. This rearrangement joins TRBV5-4 to TRBJ2-5, with a tentative D call TRBD2 (5 bases). Trimming cost V 4 bases and J 2 bases, with 15 bases left between them. Germline lookup yields CDR1 SGHNT and CDR2 YYREEE (reference sequence). CDR3 length: 15 amino acids. CDR3 loop: CASSPASRQQETQYF. The CDR3 region has the DNA TGTGCCAGCAGCCCTGCTAGCAGGCAACAAGAGACCCAGTACTTC.

A few counts support this clone. The chain links TRBV6-1 to TRBJ1-2; a possible D gene is TRBD1 (6 bases). V gave up 1 base and J gave up 8 bases, with 8 bases separating them. From germline, CDR1 is MNHNS and CDR2 SASEGT. This CDR3 has 12 residues. The CDR3 region has the DNA TGTGCCAGCAGTGAAGGACAGGTCGGCTACACCTTC. Translation: CASSEGQVGYTF.

In regard to this clone: This CDR3 fails to terminate in the conserved phenylalanine or tryptophan, so it likely reflects a read error. The CDR3, as DNA: TGTGCCAGCAGCATTGAACAGGGAGTCGCTGAAGCTTTCGTT. Its translation is CASSIEQGVAEAFV. The chain links TRBV7-6 to TRBJ1-1; a possible D gene is TRBD1 (6 bases). Germline assignment: CDR1 SGHVS and CDR2 FNYEAQ. Trimming removed 5 bases from V and 6 bases from J, with 16 bases in between. The length of the CDR3 is 14 residues.

This clone was observed a few times. The J gene is TRBJ2-5, the V gene TRBV7-9; possibly TRBD1 for D (5 bases). Germline V gene sequence: CDR1 SEHNR, CDR2 FQNEAQ (reference sequence). The CDR3 totals 13 residues. With 5 bases removed from V and 9 bases from J, the gap between germline ends came to 16 bases. The CDR3 DNA follows: TGTGCCAGCAGCCAAACAGGTCCGTCGGCCCAGTACTTC. It translates to CASSQTGPSAQYF.

The V gene is TRBV6-4, the J gene TRBJ2-2; TRBD1 agrees at 7 bases. The V gene end was trimmed by 0 bases and the J gene end by 1 base; junction bases not matched to a gene: 2. Germline V gives CDR1 MRHNA, CDR2 SNTAGT. The CDR3 consists of 16 residues. CDR3 protein: CASSDSGDRNTGELFF. The CDR3 DNA is TGTGCCAGCAGTGACTCTGGGGACAGGAACACCGGGGAGCTGTTTTTT.

The V call is TRBV4-3, the J call TRBJ2-5, with D possibly matching TRBD1 (6 bases). V lost 1 base, J lost 2 bases, and 8 bases lay in between. This CDR3 is 14 amino acids long. Germline V gives CDR1 LGHNA, CDR2 YSLEER. DNA for the CDR3: TGCGCCAGCAGCCAAGTGAGGGGGCAAGAGACCCAGTACTTC. Amino acid sequence: CASSQVRGQETQYF.

In regard to this clone: Other DNA sequences in this specimen translate into the identical CDR3. The CDR3, as DNA: TGTGCCAGCAGCTTAGGGGACAGGGGGTATAATTCACCCCTCCACTTT. Its protein is CASSLGDRGYNSPLHF. The chain is built from TRBV7-9 and TRBJ1-6, with 11 bases matching TRBD1. Trimming removed 1 base from V and 4 bases from J; junction bases left unmatched: 0. The germline V gene has CDR1 SEHNR and CDR2 FQNEAQ (reference sequence). CDR3 size: 16 residues.

The V gene is TRBV9, the J gene TRBJ1-5; perhaps TRBD1 as D (6 bases). Per germline, CDR1 SGDLS and CDR2 YYNGEE. Deletions cut 3 bases from V and 5 bases from J, with 12 bases between. This CDR3 region has 14 residues. This CDR3 is CASSADRWDQPQHF. In nucleotides, the CDR3 is TGTGCCAGCAGCGCCGACAGGTGGGATCAGCCCCAGCATTTT.

This clone was counted a few times. The chain uses TRBV23-1 and TRBJ1-4, with 7 bases aligning to TRBD1. TRBV23-1 is classed as an ORF, of uncertain function. V dropped 6 bases and J dropped 3; count of bases not matched to a gene: 7. CDR3 length: 15 amino acids. The CDR3 bases are TGCGCCAGCAGCCGTCGACAGGGACCTAATGAAAAACTGTTTTTT. It translates to CASSRRQGPNEKLFF.